Reported below is one T cell receptor (beta chain). Produced via immunoSEQ multiplex PCR; TCRdb's table is partial and in-frame only. The table records about 42,000 clones, around nine tenths of them present only once. The sample belongs to a study of blood T cell repertoires in COVID-19. CDR1 is LNHDA and CDR2 is SQIVND in the germline V gene (reference sequence). Losses at the gene ends were 4 bases for V and 3 bases for J; bases not matched to a gene: 3. The CDR3 covers 14 residues. Sequencing used peripheral blood. The TCR sequence derives from a human donor in a cohort sampled during active COVID-19. The chain combines TRBV19 with TRBJ1-1, with TRBD1 matching 9 bases. This CDR3 is CASSRDREYTEAFF. The CDR3 region has the DNA TGTGCCAGTAGTAGGGACAGGGAGTACACTGAAGCTTTCTTT.